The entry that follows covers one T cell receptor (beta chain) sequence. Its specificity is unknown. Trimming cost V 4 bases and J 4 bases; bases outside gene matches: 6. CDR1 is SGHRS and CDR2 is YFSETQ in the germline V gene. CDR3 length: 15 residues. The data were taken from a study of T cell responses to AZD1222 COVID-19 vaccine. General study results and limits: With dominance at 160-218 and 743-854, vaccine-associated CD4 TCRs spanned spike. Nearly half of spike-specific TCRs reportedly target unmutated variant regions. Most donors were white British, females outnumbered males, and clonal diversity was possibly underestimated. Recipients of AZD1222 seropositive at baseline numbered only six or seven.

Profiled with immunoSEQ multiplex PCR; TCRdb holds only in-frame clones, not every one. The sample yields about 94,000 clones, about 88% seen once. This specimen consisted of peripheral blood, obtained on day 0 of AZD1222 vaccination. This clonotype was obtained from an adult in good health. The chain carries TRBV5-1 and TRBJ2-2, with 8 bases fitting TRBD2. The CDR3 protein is CASSLARGGTGELFF. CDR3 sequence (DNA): TGCGCCAGCAGCCTTGCTCGGGGGGGCACCGGGGAGCTGTTTTTT.